This record covers a single T cell receptor beta chain. In its sample, this clone was seen a few times. Its target antigen remains unknown. Base qualities were left out, and no much larger clone turns up one base away. This record belongs to a study of beta chain features in type 1 diabetes (dated by TCRdb to about 2018). Looking at the study overall: No differences in mean age, gender distribution, total cell number or subset yield were found between patients and healthy donors. A total of 100 million to 140 million sorted cells were examined across all samples, and the number of cells per subset was strongly correlated with RNA yield. In the study, TCRB repertoires of sorted circulating CD4+ T cell subsets from recently diagnosed type 1 diabetes patients were compared with those of matched healthy donors. Whereas all 28 donors provided naive and central memory subsets, regulatory and stem cell-like memory subsets were isolated from just 8 patients and roughly 8 healthy donors.

Each donor gave one peripheral blood draw, approximately 100 mL on average, collected into heparinised tubes. A BD FACSAria II was used to sort naive, central memory, regulatory and stem cell-like memory CD4+ T cells with a panel that included CD45RO, CCR7, CD25, CD127, CD95 and CD27. Purity was above 95% for every sorted population. PBMCs were isolated immediately by Lymphoprep density gradient centrifugation and stained directly without culture. To minimize batch effects, samples were stained and sorted in pairs, one healthy donor with one patient per experiment. The entire amount of isolated RNA was reverse transcribed using the High Capacity cDNA Reverse Transcription Kit, so the sequenced TCRB transcripts were expressed ones. Deep immunoSEQ sequencing was applied to naive, central memory and regulatory T cell samples, giving an average of roughly 3.5 million total reads per sample. Sorted cells were lysed in RLT buffer, and RNA was extracted using DNase-treated RNeasy Micro or Mini kits according to cell number. Each cell subset was processed separately to prevent cross-contamination, with patient and healthy donor samples processed together. The immunoSEQ multiplex PCR was used to amplify TCRB sequences from cDNA, generating 87-bp fragments that spanned the CDR3 region. Sequencing of the amplicons was done on the Illumina HiSeq platform. Under the source paper's analysis protocol: PCR bias was computationally corrected using synthetic template baselines, reads within Hamming distance 2 were collapsed, and singletons that could not be merged were discarded. Reads were aligned against IMGT to assign V, D and J genes, CDR3 length and insertions or deletions at six rearrangement sites. Within each subset, clonotype counts were normalized to the number of sorted cells before true diversity and Gini coefficients were calculated with the tcR R package. The overlap coefficient, calculated on TCRB nucleotide sequences, was used to quantify repertoire sharing. TCRdb's version of the immuneACCESS table is confined to in-frame rearrangements and falls short of the full clone set. An unresolved V gene accounts for under half of the shortfall where checked; the remainder is of unknown origin. V and J calls and clone size come straight from that table; D and trimming were deduced from the DNA. This sample holds some 190,000 clones; approximately 7.8% were observed only once. The ten largest clonotypes hold roughly 1% of the sample.

Points the paper makes about the study in general: PCR may preferentially amplify shorter templates, but because patient and control samples were amplified and corrected together, any resulting skew would affect both groups equally. In all four CD4+ subsets, TCRB CDR3 length was moderately but significantly shorter in type 1 diabetes patients. Naive, central memory and regulatory TCRB repertoires appeared more similar among patients than among healthy donors. HLA sub-analyses involved small numbers of individuals, so any influence of HLA type on TCRB rearrangement remained unresolved. Patients with type 1 diabetes made fewer insertions and deleted more nucleotides at VDJ recombination sites, implying thymic rearrangement abnormalities. Because cDNA rather than genomic DNA was sequenced, highly expressing activated cells could have been over-represented, although no difference in activation and CD3 levels was found between groups.

The V end gives up 6 bases and the J end 6 bases, leaving 10 bases in the junction not matched to a gene. The CDR3, from cysteine to phenylalanine, totals 15 residues. The read is trimmed to its CDR3 DNA, 45 bases read in frame from base 1. Sequences MDHEN (CDR1) and SYDVKM (CDR2) are obtained from the germline V gene. The TCR originated in a middle-aged woman with type 1 diabetes. Sample: central memory CD4+ T cells from blood. The rearranged segments are TRBV28 and TRBJ1-1; 10 central nucleotides agree with TRBD1. This receptor has the CDR3 CASRRTGTGAPEAFF. The DNA reads as follows: TGTGCCAGCAGGAGGACCGGGACAGGGGCCCCTGAAGCTTTCTTT. Reference TRBV28 and TRBJ1-1 genes cover what lies past the CDR3, so the full variable domain is DVKVTQSSRYLVKRTGEKVFLECVQDMDHENMFWYRQDPGLGLRLIYFSYDVKMKEKGDIPEGYSVSREKKERFSLILESASTNQTSMYLCASRRTGTGAPEAFFGQGTRLTVV.